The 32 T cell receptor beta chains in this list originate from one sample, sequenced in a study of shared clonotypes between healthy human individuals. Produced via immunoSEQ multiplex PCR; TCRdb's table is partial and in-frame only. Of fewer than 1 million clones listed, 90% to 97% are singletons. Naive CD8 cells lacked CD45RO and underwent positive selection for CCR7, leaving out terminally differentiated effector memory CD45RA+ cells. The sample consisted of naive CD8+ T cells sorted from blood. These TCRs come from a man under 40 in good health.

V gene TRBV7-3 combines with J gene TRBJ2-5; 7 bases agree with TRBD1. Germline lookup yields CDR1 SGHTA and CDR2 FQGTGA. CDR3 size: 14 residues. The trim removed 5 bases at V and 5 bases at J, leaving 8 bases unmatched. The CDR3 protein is CASSKGQTGETQYF. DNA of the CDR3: TGTGCCAGCAGCAAGGGGCAGACAGGGGAGACCCAGTACTTC.

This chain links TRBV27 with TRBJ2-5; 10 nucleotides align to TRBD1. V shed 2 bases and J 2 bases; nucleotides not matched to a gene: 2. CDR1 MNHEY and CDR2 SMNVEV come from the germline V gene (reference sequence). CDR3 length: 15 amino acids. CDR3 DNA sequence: TGTGCCAGCAGTTTAGCGGGACAGGGGCAAGAGACCCAGTACTTC. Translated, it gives CASSLAGQGQETQYF.

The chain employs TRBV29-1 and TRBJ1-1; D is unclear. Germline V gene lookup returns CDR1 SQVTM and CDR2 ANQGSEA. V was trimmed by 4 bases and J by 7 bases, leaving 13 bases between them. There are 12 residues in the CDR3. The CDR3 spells CSVAGVGFEAFF. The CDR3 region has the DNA TGCAGCGTTGCGGGTGTGGGCTTTGAAGCTTTCTTT.

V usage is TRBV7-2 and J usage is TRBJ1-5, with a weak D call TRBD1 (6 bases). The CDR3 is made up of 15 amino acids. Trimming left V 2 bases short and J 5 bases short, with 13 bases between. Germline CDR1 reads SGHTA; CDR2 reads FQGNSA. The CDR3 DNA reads TGTGCCAGCAGCTTAAATCTGAACAGGGATCAGCCCCAGCATTTT. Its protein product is CASSLNLNRDQPQHF.

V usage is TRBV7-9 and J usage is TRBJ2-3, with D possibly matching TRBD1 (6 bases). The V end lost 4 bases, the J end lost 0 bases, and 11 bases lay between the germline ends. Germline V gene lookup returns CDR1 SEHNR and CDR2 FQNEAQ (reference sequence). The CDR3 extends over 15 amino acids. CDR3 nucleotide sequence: TGTGCCAGCAGCTCATTGGGGGCTAGCACAGATACGCAGTATTTT. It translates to CASSSLGASTDTQYF.

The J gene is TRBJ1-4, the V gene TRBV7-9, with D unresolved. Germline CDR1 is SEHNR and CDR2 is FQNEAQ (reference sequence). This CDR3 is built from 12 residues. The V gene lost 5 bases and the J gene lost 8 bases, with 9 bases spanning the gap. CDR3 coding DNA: TGTGCCAGCAGCCCCATTAGGGAAAAACTGTTTTTT. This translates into CASSPIREKLFF.

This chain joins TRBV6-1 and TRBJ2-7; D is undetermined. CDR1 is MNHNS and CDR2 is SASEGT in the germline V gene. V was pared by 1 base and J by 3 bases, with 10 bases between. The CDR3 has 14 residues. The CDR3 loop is CASSEEWVRYEQYF. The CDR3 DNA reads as TGTGCCAGCAGTGAAGAGTGGGTACGCTACGAGCAGTACTTC.

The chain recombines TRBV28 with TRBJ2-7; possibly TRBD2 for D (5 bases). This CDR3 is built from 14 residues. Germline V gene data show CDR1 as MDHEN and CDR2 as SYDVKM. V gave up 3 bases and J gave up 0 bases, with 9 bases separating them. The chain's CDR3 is CASSFQRSSYEQYF. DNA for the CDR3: TGTGCCAGCAGTTTTCAGCGGAGCTCCTACGAGCAGTACTTC.

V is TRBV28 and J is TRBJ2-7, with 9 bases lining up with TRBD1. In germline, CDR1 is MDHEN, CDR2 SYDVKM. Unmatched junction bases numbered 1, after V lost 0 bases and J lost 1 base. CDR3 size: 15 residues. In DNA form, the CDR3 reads TGTGCCAGCAGTTTATGGGGACAGGGTTCCTACGAGCAGTACTTC. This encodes CASSLWGQGSYEQYF.

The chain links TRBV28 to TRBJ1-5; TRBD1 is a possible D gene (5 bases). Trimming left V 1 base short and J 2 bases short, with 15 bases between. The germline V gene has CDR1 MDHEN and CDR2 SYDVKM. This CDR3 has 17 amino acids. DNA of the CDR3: TGTGCCAGCAGTTTATTAATCGGCCAGGGTGGCAATCAGCCCCAGCATTTT. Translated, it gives CASSLLIGQGGNQPQHF.

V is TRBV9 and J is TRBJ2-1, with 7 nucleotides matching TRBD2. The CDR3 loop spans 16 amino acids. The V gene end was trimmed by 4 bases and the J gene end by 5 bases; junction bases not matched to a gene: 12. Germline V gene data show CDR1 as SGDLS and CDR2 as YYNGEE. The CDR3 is CASSSNLAEPNNEQFF. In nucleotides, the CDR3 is TGTGCCAGCAGCTCCAACCTAGCGGAGCCAAACAATGAGCAGTTCTTC.

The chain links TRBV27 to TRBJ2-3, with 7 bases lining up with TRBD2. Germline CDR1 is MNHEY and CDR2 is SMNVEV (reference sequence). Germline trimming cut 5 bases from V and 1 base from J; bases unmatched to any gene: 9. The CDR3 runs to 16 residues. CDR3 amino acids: CASSTRLAVGTDTQYF. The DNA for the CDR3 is TGTGCCAGCAGTACACGACTAGCCGTCGGCACAGATACGCAGTATTTT.

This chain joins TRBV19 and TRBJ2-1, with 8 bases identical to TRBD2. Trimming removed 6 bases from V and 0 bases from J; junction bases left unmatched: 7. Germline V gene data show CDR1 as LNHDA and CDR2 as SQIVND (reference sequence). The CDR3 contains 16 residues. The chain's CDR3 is CASRPLAGSSYNEQFF. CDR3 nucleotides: TGTGCCAGTAGACCCTTAGCGGGGAGCTCCTACAATGAGCAGTTCTTC.

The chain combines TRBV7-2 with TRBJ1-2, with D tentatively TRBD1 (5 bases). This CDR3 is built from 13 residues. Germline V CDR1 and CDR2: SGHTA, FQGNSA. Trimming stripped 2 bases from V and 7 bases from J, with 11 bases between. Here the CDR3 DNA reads TGTGCCAGCAGCTTATGGGCAGGGTTTGGCTACACCTTC. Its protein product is CASSLWAGFGYTF.

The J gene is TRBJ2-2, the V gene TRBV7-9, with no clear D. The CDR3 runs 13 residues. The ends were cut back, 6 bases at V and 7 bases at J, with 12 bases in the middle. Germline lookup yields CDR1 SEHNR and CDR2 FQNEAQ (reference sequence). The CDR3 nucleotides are TGTGCCAGCAGTCCCGTAGAGAACGGGGAGCTGTTTTTT. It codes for CASSPVENGELFF.

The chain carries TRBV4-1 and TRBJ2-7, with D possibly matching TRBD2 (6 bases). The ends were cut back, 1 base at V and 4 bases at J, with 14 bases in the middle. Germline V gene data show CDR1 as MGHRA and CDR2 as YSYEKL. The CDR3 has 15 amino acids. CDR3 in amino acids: CASSQVVGGGYEQYF. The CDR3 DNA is TGCGCCAGCAGCCAAGTCGTGGGAGGAGGTTACGAGCAGTACTTC.

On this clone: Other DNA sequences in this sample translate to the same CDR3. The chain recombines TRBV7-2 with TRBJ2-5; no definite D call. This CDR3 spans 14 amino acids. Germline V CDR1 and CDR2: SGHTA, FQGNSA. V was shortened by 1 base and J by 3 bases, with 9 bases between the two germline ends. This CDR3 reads CASSLVPGKETQYF. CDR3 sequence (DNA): TGTGCCAGCAGCTTAGTGCCAGGAAAAGAGACCCAGTACTTC.

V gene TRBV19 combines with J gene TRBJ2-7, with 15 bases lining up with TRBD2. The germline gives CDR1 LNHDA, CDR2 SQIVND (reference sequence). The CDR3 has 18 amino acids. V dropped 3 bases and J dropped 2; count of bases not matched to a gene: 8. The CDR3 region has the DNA TGTGCCAGTAGTATGTTCGGGACTAGCGGGAGGCCCCCCTACGAGCAGTACTTC. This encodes CASSMFGTSGRPPYEQYF.

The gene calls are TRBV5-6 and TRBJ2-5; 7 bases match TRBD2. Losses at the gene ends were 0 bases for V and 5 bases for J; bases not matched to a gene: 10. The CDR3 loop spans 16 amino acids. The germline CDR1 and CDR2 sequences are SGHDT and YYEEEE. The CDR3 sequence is CASSLEAGVRWETQYF. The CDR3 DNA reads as TGTGCCAGCAGCTTGGAGGCGGGAGTAAGGTGGGAGACCCAGTACTTC.

The CDR3 region is CSVTGTGNSYEQYF. The CDR3 coding sequence is TGCAGCGTGACCGGGACAGGGAACTCCTACGAGCAGTACTTC. The chain recombines TRBV29-1 with TRBJ2-7; 9 bases line up with TRBD1. The J segment lost 0 bases and the V segment lost 6 bases, leaving 6 bases of the junction unmatched. The CDR3 is 14 amino acids. The germline V gene has CDR1 SQVTM and CDR2 ANQGSEA.

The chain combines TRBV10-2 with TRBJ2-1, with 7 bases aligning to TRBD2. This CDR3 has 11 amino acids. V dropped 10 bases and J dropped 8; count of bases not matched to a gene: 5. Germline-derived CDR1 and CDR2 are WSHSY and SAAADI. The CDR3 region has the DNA TGCGCCACTCGACTAGCCTATGAGCAGTTCTTC. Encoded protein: CATRLAYEQFF.

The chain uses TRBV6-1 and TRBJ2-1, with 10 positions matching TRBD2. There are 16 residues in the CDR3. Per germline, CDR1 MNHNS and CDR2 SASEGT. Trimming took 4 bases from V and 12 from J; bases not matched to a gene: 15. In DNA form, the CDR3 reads TGTGCCAGCAGTGCCCTCCTTGATGAGCGGGAGGGCCGGCAGTTCTTC. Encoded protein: CASSALLDEREGRQFF.

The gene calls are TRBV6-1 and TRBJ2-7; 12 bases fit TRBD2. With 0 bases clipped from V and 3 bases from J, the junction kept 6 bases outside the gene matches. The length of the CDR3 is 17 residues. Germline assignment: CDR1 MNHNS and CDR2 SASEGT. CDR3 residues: CASSEATSGRLRYEQYF. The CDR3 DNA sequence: TGTGCCAGCAGTGAAGCGACTAGCGGGAGATTGCGCTACGAGCAGTACTTC.

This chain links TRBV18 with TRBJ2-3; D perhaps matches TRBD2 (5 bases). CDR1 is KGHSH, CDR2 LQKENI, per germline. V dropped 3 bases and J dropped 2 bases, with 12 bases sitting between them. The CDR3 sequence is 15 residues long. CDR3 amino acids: CASSPGGPDTDTQYF. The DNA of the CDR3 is TGTGCCAGCTCACCTGGCGGGCCGGACACAGATACGCAGTATTTT.

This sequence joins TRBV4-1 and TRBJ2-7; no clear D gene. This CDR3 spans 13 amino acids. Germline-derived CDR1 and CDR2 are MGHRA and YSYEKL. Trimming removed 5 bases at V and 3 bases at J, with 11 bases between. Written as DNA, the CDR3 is TGCGCCAGCAGCGACTTGATCGTCTACGAGCAGTACTTC. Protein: CASSDLIVYEQYF.

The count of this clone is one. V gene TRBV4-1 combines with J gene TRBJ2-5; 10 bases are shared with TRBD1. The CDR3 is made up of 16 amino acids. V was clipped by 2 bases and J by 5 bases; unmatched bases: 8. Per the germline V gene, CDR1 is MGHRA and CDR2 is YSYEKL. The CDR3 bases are TGCGCCAGCAGCCAAAGAAAGACAGGGGGCGACGAGACCCAGTACTTC. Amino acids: CASSQRKTGGDETQYF.

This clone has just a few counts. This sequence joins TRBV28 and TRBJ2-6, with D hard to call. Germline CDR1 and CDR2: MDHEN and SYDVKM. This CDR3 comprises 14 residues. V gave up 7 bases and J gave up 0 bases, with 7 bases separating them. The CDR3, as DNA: TGTGCCAGCACTACGACCTCTGGGGCCAACGTCCTGACTTTC. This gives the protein CASTTTSGANVLTF.

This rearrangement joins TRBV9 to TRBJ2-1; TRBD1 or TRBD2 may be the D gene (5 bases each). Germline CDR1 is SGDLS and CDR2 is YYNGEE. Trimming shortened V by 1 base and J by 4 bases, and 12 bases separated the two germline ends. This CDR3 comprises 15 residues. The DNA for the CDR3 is TGTGCCAGCAGCGTATGGGGAGAGGGGTACAATGAGCAGTTCTTC. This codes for CASSVWGEGYNEQFF.

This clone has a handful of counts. CDR3: CASSDTGTSIHEQFF. The CDR3, as DNA: TGTGCCAGCAGCGACACCGGGACTAGTATCCATGAGCAGTTCTTC. This chain connects TRBV4-2 to TRBJ2-1; 8 bases line up with TRBD2. This CDR3 is built from 15 residues. Germline values: CDR1 LGHNA, CDR2 YNFKEQ. Losses at the gene ends were 5 bases for V and 8 bases for J; bases not matched to a gene: 11.

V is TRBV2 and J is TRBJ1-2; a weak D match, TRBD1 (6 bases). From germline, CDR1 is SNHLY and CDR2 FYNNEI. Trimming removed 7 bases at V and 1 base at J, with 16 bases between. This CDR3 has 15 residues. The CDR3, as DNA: TGTGCCAGCACCCCTAAGGGGGGTCTTAACTATGGCTACACCTTC. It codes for CASTPKGGLNYGYTF.

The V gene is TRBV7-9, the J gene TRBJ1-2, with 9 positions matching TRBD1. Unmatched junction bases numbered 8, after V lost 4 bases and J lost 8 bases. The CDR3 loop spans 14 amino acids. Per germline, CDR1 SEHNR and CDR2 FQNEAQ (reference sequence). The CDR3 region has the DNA TGTGCCAGCAGCTCCCGGGACAGGGAGGACGGCTACACCTTC. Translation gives CASSSRDREDGYTF.

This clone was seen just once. The CDR3 coding sequence is TGCGCCAGCAGCCAAGATCCCATGGCCCGGGACGAGCAGTACTTC. Residues: CASSQDPMARDEQYF. The genes are TRBV4-1 and TRBJ2-7; D gene uncertain. Trimming removed 0 bases at V and 5 bases at J, with 14 bases between. The CDR3 loop spans 15 amino acids. The germline V gene has CDR1 MGHRA and CDR2 YSYEKL.